Sequencing of this TCR beta chain was carried out in a study of cytomegalovirus exposure and HLA in healthy donors. Study-level information: Researchers found that just over 80% of around 400 genotyped donors fell within the Caucasian-associated ancestry cluster. Study-wide points: Immune exposure information comprised only CMV serostatus.

V was pared by 1 base and J by 5 bases, with 5 bases of the junction left unmatched. Germline V lookup: CDR1 LNHDA, CDR2 SQIVND (reference sequence). This CDR3 is built from 15 residues. For this clone: Its specificity is not known.

PCR used 60 Vbeta primers and 13 Jbeta primers. Sequencing was performed with immunoSEQ multiplex PCR; in TCRdb, only in-frame clones are kept and a portion is missing. The sample has fewer than 200,000 clones; roughly nine tenths are singletons. The V gene is TRBV19, the J gene TRBJ2-7; 10 bases are a match to TRBD1. This clonotype was sampled from a boy aged 2 to 10 in good health and CMV-seronegative. The source material was PBMCs. The CDR3 sequence is CASSIGTGGIHEQYF. CDR3 bases: TGTGCCAGTAGTATAGGGACAGGGGGGATCCACGAGCAGTACTTC.